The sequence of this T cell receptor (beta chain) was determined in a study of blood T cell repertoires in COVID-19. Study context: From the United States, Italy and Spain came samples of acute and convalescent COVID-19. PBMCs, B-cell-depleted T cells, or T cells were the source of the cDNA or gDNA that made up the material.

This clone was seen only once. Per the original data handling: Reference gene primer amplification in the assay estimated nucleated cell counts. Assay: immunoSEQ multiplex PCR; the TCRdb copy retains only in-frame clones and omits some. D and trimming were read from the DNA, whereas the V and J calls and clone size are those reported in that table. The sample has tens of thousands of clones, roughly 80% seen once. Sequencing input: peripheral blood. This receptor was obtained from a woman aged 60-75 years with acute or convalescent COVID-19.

CDR3 region: CASRRQDANYGYTF. CDR3 coding DNA: TGTGCCAGCAGGCGACAGGACGCTAACTATGGCTACACCTTC. The V call is TRBV11-2, the J call TRBJ1-2; possibly TRBD1 for D (6 bases). V dropped 6 bases and J dropped 0 bases, with 11 bases sitting between them. Germline V CDR1 and CDR2: SGHAT, FQNNGV. The CDR3 has 14 amino acids. Full variable domain (missing parts from reference TRBV11-2 and TRBJ1-2): EAGVAQSPRYKIIEKRQSVAFWCNPISGHATLYWYQQILGQGPKLLIQFQNNGVVDDSQLPKDRFSAERLKGVDSTLKIQPAKLEDSAVYLCASRRQDANYGYTFGSGTRLTVV.